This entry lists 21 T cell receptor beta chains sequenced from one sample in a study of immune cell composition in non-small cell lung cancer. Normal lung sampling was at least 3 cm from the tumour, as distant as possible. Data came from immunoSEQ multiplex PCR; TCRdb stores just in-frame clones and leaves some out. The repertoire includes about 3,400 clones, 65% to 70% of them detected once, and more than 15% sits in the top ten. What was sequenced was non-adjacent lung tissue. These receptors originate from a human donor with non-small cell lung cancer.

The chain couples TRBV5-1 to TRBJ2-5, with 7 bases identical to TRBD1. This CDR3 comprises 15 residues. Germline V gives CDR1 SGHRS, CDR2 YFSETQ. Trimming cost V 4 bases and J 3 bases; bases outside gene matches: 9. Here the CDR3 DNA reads TGCGCCAGCAGCCCCACCCCGACAGGGAAAGAGACCCAGTACTTC. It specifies CASSPTPTGKETQYF.

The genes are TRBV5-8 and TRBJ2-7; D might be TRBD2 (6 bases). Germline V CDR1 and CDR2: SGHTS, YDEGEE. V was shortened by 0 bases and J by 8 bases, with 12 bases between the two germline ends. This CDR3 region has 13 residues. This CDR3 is CASSLAAGPKQYF. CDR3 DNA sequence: TGTGCCAGCAGCTTGGCGGCGGGGCCCAAGCAGTACTTC.

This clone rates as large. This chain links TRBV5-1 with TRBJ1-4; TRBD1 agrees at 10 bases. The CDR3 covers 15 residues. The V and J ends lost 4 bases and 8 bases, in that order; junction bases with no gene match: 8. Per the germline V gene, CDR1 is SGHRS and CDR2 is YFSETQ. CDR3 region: CASSAGTGDGEKLFF. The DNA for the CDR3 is TGCGCCAGCAGCGCGGGGACAGGGGACGGCGAAAAACTGTTTTTT.

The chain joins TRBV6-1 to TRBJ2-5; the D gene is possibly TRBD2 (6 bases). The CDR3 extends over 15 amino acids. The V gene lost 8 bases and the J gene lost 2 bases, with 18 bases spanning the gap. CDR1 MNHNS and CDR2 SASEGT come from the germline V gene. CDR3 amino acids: CASGGTAGQQETQYF. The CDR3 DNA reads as TGTGCCAGCGGGGGGACTGCTGGCCAACAAGAGACCCAGTACTTC.

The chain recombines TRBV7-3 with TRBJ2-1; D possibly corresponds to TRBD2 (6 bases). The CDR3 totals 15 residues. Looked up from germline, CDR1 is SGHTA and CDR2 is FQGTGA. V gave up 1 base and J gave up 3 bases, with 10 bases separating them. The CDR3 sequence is CASSLNGGYYNEQFF. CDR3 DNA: TGTGCCAGCAGCTTAAACGGGGGATACTACAATGAGCAGTTCTTC.

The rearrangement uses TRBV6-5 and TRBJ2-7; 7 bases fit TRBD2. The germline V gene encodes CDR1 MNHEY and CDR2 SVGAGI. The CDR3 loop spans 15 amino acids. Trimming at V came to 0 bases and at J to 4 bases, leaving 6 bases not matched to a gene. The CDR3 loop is CASSYSSGVSYEQYF. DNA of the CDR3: TGTGCCAGCAGTTACTCAAGCGGGGTATCTTACGAGCAGTACTTC.

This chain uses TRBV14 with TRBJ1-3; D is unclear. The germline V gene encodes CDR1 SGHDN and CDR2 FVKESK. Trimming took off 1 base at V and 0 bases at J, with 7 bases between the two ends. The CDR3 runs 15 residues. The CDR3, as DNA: TGTGCCAGCAGCCAAGGGGCAGCCTCTGGAAACACCATATATTTT. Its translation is CASSQGAASGNTIYF.

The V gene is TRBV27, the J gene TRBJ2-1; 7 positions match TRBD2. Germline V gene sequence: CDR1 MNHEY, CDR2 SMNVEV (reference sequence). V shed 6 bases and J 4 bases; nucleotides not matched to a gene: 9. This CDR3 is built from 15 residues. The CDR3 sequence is CASRSGTDLYNEQFF. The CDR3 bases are TGTGCCAGCAGAAGCGGGACCGACCTTTACAATGAGCAGTTCTTC.

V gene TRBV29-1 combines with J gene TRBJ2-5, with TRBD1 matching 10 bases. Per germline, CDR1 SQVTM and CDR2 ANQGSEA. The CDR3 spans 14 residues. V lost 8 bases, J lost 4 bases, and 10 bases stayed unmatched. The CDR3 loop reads CSSGTGDISETQYF. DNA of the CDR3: TGCAGCTCCGGGACAGGGGATATTTCAGAGACCCAGTACTTC.

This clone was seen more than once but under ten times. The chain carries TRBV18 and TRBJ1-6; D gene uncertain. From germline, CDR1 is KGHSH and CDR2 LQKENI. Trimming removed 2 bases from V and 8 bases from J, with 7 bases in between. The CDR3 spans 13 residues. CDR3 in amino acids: CASSPSSDSPLHF. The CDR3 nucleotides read TGTGCCAGCTCACCAAGTTCGGATTCACCCCTCCACTTT.

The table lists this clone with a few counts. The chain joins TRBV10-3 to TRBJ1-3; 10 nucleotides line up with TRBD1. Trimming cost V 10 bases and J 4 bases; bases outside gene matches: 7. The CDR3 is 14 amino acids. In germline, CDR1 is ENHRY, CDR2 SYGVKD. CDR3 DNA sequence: TGTGCCAGCGGACAGGGGGTTTCAGGAAACACCATATATTTT. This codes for CASGQGVSGNTIYF.

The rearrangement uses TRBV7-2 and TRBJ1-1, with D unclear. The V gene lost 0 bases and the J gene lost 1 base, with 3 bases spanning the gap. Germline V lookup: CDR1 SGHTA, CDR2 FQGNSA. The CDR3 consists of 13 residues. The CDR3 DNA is TGTGCCAGCAGCTTAGCGGCGAACACTGAAGCTTTCTTT. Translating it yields CASSLAANTEAFF.

This CDR3 is CASSPTSGGKDTQYF. In nucleotides, the CDR3 is TGTGCCAGCAGCCCGACTAGCGGGGGGAAGGATACGCAGTATTTT. J is TRBJ2-3 and V is TRBV6-4, with TRBD2 matching over 13 bases. Per the germline V gene, CDR1 is MRHNA and CDR2 is SNTAGT. The CDR3 consists of 15 residues. Losses at the gene ends were 6 bases for V and 6 bases for J; bases not matched to a gene: 6.

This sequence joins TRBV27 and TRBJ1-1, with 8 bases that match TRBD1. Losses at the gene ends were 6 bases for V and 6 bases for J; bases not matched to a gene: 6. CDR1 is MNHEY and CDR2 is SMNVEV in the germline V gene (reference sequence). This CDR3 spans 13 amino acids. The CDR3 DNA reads TGTGCCAGCAGGGTGGACAGGGCGGCTGAAGCTTTCTTT. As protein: CASRVDRAAEAFF.

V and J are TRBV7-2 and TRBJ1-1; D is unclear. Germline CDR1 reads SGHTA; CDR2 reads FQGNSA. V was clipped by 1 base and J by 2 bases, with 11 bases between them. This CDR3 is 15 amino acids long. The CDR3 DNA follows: TGTGCCAGCAGCTTAGTCACAGAGATCAACACTGAAGCTTTCTTT. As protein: CASSLVTEINTEAFF.

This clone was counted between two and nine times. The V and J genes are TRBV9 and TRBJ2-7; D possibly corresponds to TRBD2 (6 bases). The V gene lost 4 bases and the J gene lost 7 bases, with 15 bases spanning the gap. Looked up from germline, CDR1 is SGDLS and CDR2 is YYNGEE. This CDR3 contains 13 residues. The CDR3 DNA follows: TGTGCCAGCAGCCCCGCGGGGCCGGGGGAGCAGTACTTC. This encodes CASSPAGPGEQYF.

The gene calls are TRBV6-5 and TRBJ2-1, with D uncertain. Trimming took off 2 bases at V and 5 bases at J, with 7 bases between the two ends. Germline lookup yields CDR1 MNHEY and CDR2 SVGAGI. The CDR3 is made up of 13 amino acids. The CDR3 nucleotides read TGTGCCAGCAGTTACAGACTCGACAATGAGCAGTTCTTC. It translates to CASSYRLDNEQFF.

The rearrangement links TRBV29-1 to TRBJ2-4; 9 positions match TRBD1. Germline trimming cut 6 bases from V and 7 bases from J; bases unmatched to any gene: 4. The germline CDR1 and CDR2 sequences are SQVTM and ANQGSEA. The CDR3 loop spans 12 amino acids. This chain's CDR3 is CSVFGTGNIQYF. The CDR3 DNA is TGCAGCGTATTTGGGACAGGGAACATTCAGTACTTC.

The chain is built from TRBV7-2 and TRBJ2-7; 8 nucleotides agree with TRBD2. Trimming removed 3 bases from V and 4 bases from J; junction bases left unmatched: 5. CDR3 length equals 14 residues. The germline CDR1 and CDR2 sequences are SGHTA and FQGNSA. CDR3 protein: CASSFRTSGYEQYF. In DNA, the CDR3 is TGTGCCAGCAGCTTTAGAACTAGCGGTTACGAGCAGTACTTC.

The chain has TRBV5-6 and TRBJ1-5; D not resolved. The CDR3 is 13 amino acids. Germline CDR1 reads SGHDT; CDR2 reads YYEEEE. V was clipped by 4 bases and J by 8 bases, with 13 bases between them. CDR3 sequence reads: CASSEGRTEPQHF. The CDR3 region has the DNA TGTGCCAGCAGCGAGGGAAGAACGGAGCCCCAGCATTTT.

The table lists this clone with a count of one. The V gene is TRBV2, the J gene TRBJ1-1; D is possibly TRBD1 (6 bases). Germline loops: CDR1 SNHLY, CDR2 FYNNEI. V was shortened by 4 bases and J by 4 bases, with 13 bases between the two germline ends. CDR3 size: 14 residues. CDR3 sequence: CASSVRRGGTEAFF. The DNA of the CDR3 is TGTGCCAGCAGTGTGCGGAGAGGGGGCACTGAAGCTTTCTTT.